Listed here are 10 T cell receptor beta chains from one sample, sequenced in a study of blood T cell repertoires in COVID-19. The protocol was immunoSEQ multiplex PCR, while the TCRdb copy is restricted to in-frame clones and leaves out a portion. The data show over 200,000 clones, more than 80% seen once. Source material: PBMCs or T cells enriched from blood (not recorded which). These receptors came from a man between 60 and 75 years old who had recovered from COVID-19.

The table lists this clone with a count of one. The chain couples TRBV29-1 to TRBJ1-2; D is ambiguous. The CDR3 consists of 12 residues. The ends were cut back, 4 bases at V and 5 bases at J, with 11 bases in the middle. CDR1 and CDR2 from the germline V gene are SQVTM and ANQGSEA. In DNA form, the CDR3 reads TGCAGCGTTGGTTCCGACTTTTATGGCTACACCTTC. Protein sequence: CSVGSDFYGYTF.

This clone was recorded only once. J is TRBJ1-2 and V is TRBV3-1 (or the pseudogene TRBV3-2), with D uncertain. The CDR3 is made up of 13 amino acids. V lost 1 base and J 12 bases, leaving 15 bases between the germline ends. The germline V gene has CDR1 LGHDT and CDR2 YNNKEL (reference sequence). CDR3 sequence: CASSQAATSENTF. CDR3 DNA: TGTGCCAGCAGCCAAGCAGCGACCTCCGAAAACACCTTC.

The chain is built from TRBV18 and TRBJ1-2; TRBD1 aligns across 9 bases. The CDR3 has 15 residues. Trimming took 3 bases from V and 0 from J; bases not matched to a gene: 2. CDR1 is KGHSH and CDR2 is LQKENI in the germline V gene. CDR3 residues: CASSPRDRANYGYTF. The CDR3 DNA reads TGTGCCAGCTCACCCCGGGACAGGGCTAACTATGGCTACACCTTC.

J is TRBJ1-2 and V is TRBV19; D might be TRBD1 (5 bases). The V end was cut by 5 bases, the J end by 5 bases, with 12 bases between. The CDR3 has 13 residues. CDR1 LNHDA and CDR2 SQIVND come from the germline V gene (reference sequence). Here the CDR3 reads CASSWRGRYGYTF. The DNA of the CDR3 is TGTGCCAGTAGTTGGCGGGGACGGTATGGCTACACCTTC.

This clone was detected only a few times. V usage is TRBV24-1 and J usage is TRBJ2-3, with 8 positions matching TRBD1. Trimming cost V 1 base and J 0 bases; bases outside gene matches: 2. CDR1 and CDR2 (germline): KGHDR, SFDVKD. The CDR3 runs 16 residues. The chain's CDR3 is CATSDFRTGSTDTQYF. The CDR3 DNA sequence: TGTGCCACCAGTGATTTTAGGACAGGGAGCACAGATACGCAGTATTTT.

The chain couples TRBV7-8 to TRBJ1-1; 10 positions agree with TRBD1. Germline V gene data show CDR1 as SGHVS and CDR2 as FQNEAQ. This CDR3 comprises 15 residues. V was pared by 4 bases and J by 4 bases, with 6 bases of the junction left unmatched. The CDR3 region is CASSYGDRGGTEAFF. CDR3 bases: TGTGCCAGCAGCTATGGGGACAGGGGAGGCACTGAAGCTTTCTTT.

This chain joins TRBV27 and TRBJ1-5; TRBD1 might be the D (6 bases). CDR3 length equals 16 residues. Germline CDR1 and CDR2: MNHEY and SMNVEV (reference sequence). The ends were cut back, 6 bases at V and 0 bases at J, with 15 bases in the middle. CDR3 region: CASREAGTHSNQPQHF. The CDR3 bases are TGTGCCAGCAGGGAGGCCGGGACACATAGCAATCAGCCCCAGCATTTT.

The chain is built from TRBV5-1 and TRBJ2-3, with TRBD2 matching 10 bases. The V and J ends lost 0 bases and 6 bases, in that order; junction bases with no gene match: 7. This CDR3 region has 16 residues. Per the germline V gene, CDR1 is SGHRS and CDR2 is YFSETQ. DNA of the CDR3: TGCGCCAGCAGCTTGGGTGCTAGCGGGGGAATCGATACGCAGTATTTT. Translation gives CASSLGASGGIDTQYF.

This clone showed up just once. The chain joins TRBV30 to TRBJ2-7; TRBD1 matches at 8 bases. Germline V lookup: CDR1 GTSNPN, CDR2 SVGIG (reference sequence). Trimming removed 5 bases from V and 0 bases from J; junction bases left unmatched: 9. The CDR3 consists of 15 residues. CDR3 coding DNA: TGTGCCTGGGGGGGACAGGCAAGGAGCTCCTACGAGCAGTACTTC. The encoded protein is CAWGGQARSSYEQYF. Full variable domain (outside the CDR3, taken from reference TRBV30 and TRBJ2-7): SQTIHQWPATLVQPVGSPLSLECTVEGTSNPNLYWYRQAAGRGLQLLFYSVGIGQISSEVPQNLSASRPQDRQFILSSKKLLLSDSGFYLCAWGGQARSSYEQYFGPGTRLTVT.

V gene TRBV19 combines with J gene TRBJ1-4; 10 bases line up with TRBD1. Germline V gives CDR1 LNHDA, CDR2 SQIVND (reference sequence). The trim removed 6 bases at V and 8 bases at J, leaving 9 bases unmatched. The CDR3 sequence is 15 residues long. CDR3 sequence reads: CASSPPRTGGEKLFF. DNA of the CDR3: TGTGCCAGTAGCCCCCCGAGGACAGGGGGGGAAAAACTGTTTTTT.